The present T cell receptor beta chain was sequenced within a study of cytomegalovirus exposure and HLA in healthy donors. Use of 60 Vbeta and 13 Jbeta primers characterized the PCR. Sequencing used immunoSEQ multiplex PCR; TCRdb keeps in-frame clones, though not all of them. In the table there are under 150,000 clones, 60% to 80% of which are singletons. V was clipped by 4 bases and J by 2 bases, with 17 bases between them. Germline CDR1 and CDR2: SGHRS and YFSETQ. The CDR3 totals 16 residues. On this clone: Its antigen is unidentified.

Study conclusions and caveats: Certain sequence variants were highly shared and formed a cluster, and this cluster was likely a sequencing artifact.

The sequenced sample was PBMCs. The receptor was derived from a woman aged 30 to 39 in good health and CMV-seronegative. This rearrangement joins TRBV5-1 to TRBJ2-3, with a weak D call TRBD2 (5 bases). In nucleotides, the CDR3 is TGCGCCAGCAGCCTGGGAGAGCGACTCCCCACAGATACGCAGTATTTT. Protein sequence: CASSLGERLPTDTQYF.